This T cell receptor (beta chain) was recovered during a study of T cell repertoires in cytomegalovirus infection. Turning to the study itself: Public TCR beta signatures were indicative of both CMV infection and a matching HLA type.

TCRdb redid the calling of the reads with MiXCR, one entry per CDR3 protein. The table has 85,000 to 130,000 distinct CDR3 sequences, less than 25% seen once. For this clonotype: Its antigen is unknown.

Germline V gene lookup returns CDR1 KGHSH and CDR2 LQKENI. CDR3 length: 18 amino acids. J gave up 1 base and V 0 bases, and 6 bases lay outside the gene matches. Points from the study as a whole: Identification of carriers of CMV plus the relevant HLA was performed using cumulative public TCR beta family frequency. It was HLA-C-restricted CMV-specific TCR beta clonotypes that dominated the response ex vivo.

The TCR originated in a human donor in good health (CMV status not recorded). Some clones in this sample may be carry-over from other donors' samples. The rearrangement joins TRBV18 to TRBJ2-7; 13 nucleotides align to TRBD2. Material: CD8+ T cells from PBMCs. This CDR3 reads CASSPPGTSGEGSYEQYF. CDR3 coding DNA: TGTGCCAGCTCACCACCGGGGACTAGCGGGGAAGGGTCCTACGAGCAGTACTTC.